The source of this T cell receptor beta chain is a study of shared T cell receptors in the human thymus. This CDR3 is built from 14 residues. V lost 3 bases and J 4 bases, leaving 13 bases between the germline ends. Germline assignment: CDR1 SGHRS and CDR2 YFSETQ. Produced via immunoSEQ multiplex PCR; TCRdb's table is partial and in-frame only. Found here are some 640,000 clones, about 89% of them singletons; the top ten hold 0.0094%. The same data also contributed to another study, on human thymus T cells. That investigation notes: Resections that were taken during corrective heart surgery supplied the thymus tissue. A high degree of thymic repertoire overlap among unrelated individuals was reported in related research.

Material for sequencing was thymocytes. V usage is TRBV5-1 and J usage is TRBJ1-2; the D gene is possibly TRBD1 (6 bases). This TCR came from a boy under three years old with a congenital heart defect. The DNA of the CDR3 is TGCGCCAGCAGCTCCCGGGACACAATCTATGGCTACACCTTC. Translating it yields CASSSRDTIYGYTF. The variable domain in full, with the rest retrieved from reference TRBV5-1 and TRBJ1-2, is KAGVTQTPRYLIKTRGQQVTLSCSPISGHRSVSWYQQTPGQGLQFLFEYFSETQRNKGNFPGRFSGRQFSNSRSEMNVSTLELGDSALYLCASSSRDTIYGYTFGSGTRLTVV.